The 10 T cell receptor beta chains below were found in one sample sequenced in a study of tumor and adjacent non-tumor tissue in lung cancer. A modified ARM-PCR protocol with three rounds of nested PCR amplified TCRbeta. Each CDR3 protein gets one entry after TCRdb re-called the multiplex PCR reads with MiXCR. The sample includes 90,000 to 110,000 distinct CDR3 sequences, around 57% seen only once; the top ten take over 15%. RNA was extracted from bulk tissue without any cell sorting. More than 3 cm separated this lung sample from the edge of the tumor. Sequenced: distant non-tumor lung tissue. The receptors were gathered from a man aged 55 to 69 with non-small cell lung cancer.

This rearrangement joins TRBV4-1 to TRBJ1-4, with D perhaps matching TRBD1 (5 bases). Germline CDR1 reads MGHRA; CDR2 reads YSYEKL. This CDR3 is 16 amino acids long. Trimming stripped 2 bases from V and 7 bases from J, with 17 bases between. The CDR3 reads CASSQLSGDLGEKLFF. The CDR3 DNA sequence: TGCGCCAGCAGCCAACTTTCGGGGGACCTCGGTGAAAAACTGTTTTTT.

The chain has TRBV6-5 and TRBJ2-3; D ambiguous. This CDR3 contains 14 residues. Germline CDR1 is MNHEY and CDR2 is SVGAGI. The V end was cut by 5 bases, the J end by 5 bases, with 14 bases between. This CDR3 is CASSHLESIDTQYF. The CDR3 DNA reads TGTGCCAGCAGTCACCTAGAATCCATAGATACGCAGTATTTT.

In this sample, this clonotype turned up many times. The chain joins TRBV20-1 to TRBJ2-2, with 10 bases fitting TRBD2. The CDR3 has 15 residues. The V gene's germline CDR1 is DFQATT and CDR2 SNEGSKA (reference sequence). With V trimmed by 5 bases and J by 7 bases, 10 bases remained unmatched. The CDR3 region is CSAGSGGAAVGELFF. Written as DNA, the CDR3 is TGCAGTGCTGGCAGCGGGGGGGCCGCGGTCGGGGAGCTGTTTTTT.

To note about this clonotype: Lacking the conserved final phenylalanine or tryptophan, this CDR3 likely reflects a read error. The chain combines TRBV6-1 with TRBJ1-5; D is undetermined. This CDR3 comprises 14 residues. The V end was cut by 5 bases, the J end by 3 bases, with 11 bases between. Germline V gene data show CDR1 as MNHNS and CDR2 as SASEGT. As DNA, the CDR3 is TGTGCCAGCAGTTATAGGACCTCCAATCAGCCCCAGCATTCT. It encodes CASSYRTSNQPQHS.

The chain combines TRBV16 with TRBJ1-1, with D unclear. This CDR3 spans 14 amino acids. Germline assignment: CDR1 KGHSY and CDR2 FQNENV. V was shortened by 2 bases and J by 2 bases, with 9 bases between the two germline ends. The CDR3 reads CASSQLRGNTEAFF. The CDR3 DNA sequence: TGTGCCAGCAGCCAACTCCGGGGAAACACTGAAGCTTTCTTT.

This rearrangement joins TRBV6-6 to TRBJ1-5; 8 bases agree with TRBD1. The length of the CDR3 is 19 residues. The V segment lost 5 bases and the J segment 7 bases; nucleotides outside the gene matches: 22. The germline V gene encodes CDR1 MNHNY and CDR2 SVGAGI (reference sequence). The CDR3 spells CASSPYILMGQEDGQPQHF. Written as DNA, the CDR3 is TGTGCCAGCAGTCCATATATACTAATGGGACAGGAGGACGGCCAGCCCCAGCATTTT.

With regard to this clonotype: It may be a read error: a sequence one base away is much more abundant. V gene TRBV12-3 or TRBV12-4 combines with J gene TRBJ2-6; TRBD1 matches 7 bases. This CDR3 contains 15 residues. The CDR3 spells CANSATGAGANVLTF. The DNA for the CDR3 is TGTGCCAACAGTGCCACAGGGGCTGGGGCCAACGTCCTGACTTTC.

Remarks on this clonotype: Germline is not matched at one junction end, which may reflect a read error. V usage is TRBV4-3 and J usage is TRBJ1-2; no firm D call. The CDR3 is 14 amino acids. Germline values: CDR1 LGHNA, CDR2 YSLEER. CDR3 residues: CASRQDRRLSGYTF. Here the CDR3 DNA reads TGTGCCAGCAGGCAAGATCGTAGACTGAGTGGCTACACCTTC.

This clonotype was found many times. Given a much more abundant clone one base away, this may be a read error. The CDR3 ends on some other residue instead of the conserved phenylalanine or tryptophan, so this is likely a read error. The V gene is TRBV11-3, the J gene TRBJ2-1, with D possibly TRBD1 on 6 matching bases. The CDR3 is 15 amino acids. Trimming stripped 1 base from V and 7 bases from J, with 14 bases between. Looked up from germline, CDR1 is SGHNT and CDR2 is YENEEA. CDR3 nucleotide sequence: TGTGCCAGCAGCTTAGGAACAGGGTTTGGGAATGAGCAGTTCCTC. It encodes CASSLGTGFGNEQFL.

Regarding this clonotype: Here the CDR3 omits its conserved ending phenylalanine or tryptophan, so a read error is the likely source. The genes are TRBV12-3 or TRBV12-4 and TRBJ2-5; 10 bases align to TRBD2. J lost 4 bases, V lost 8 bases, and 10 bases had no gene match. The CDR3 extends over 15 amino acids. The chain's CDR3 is CASSYTGLALETQYI. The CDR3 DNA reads TGTGCCAGCTCGTATACGGGACTAGCGTTAGAGACCCAGTACATC.